This T cell receptor beta chain was captured by sequencing in a study of T-cell memory formation after mild COVID-19. V lost 2 bases to trimming and J lost 1 base, with 9 bases between them. Looked up from germline, CDR1 is MNHNS and CDR2 is SASEGT. This CDR3 comprises 14 residues. Each CDR3 protein gets one entry after TCRdb re-called the 5' RACE reads with MiXCR. The sample contains 350,000 to 550,000 distinct CDR3 sequences, more than 15% of which appear only once. Study results and caveats: Second-wave clones reaching peak frequency on day 37 lacked confirmed SARS-CoV-2 specificity.

This clonotype has only a few counts. Its specificity is not known. The sample was PBMCs or a T cell subset sorted from them (not recorded which). The sequence derives from a man aged 18 to 29 who had mild COVID-19 (a few samples of this study predate the infection). Cell type and time point are not known. The chain employs TRBV6-1 and TRBJ2-7, with D unclear. CDR3 sequence: CASSESGRSYEQYF. Written as DNA, the CDR3 is TGTGCCAGCAGTGAATCTGGCAGGTCCTACGAGCAGTACTTC.